A selection of T cell receptor beta chains follows, all from one sample in a study of cytomegalovirus exposure and HLA in healthy donors. Clones were sequenced by immunoSEQ multiplex PCR, and TCRdb holds only the in-frame ones, with some missing. The data show about 130,000 clones, with roughly 90% seen just once and 1.4% held by the top ten. The sequencing sample was made of PBMCs. These receptors were taken from a man younger than 45 in good health and CMV-seronegative. Each CDR3 is given with its conserved first and last residue. The D gene is left open where the match is weak. Not all rows give a size; the values are once, few, many and, for expanded clones, a class.

CATSTKGGTGEQYF | TGTGCCACCAGCACTAAGGGAGGGACTGGCGAGCAGTACTTC | TRBD2 | TRBJ2-7 | once | TRBV15
CASSERMEGTLVHEQYF | TGTGCCAGCAGTGAACGAATGGAAGGGACACTGGTCCACGAGCAGTACTTC | NA | TRBJ2-7 | once | TRBV6-1
CASSLAIGQTPGYTF | TGTGCCAGCAGCTTGGCTATTGGACAGACCCCGGGCTACACCTTC | NA | TRBJ1-2 | NA | TRBV5-4
CSSGQGKNTEAFF | TGCAGCTCCGGACAGGGCAAGAACACTGAAGCTTTCTTT | TRBD1 | TRBJ1-1 | NA | TRBV29-1
CASSSPNRNTEAFF | TGTGCCAGCAGTTCCCCCAACAGAAACACTGAAGCTTTCTTT | NA | TRBJ1-1 | NA | TRBV28
CAISASLETQYF | TGTGCCATCAGCGCTAGCTTGGAGACCCAGTACTTC | NA | TRBJ2-5 | NA | TRBV10-3
CASSYPQGSLGTEAFF | TGTGCCAGCAGTTACCCACAGGGAAGCCTGGGCACTGAAGCTTTCTTT | NA | TRBJ1-1 | NA | TRBV6-6
CASSLALTLTGGEATQYF | TGTGCCAGCAGCTTAGCGCTTACCCTAACAGGGGGGGAGGCTACGCAGTATTTT | NA | TRBJ2-3 | once | TRBV7-9
CASSLGSGTGSNYGYTF | TGTGCCAGCAGCTTAGGTAGCGGGACAGGGTCTAACTATGGCTACACCTTC | TRBD1 | TRBJ1-2 | few | TRBV7-9
CASSLQGRNQPQHF | TGTGCCAGCAGCTTACAGGGTCGCAATCAGCCCCAGCATTTT | NA | TRBJ1-5 | NA | TRBV5-6
CASSQSTGPSYGYTF | TGTGCCAGCAGCCAATCGACAGGGCCGAGCTATGGCTACACCTTC | TRBD1 | TRBJ1-2 | few | TRBV4-2
CASRRTTQETQYF | TGTGCCAGCAGGAGGACTACCCAAGAGACCCAGTACTTC | NA | TRBJ2-5 | NA | TRBV6-5
CASSARGGDSGNTIYF | TGTGCCAGCAGCGCCCGAGGGGGGGACTCTGGAAACACCATATATTTT | NA | TRBJ1-3 | NA | TRBV9
CASSPRGPMNTEAFF | TGCGCCAGCAGCCCCAGGGGCCCCATGAACACTGAAGCTTTCTTT | NA | TRBJ1-1 | NA | TRBV5-1
CASVRVFYNSPLHF | TGTGCCAGCGTCCGGGTCTTCTATAATTCACCCCTCCACTTT | NA | TRBJ1-6 | NA | TRBV21-1
CASGLSGSGETQYF | TGTGCTAGTGGTTTGTCAGGGTCCGGGGAGACCCAGTACTTC | NA | TRBJ2-5 | NA | TRBV12-5
CASSRQRVAEAFF | TGTGCCAGTAGTAGACAGCGCGTGGCTGAAGCTTTCTTT | NA | TRBJ1-1 | NA | TRBV19
CASSSGLLVDTQYF | TGTGCCAGCAGCTCTGGACTCCTCGTAGATACGCAGTATTTT | NA | TRBJ2-3 | NA | TRBV6-6
CASSMYGKTYEQYF | TGTGCCAGCAGCATGTATGGCAAAACCTACGAGCAGTACTTC | NA | TRBJ2-7 | NA | TRBV5-5
CASSETGTGGATQYF | TGTGCCAGCAGCGAAACCGGGACAGGGGGCGCGACGCAGTATTTT | TRBD1 | TRBJ2-3 | NA | TRBV9
CASSVDSGSSTDTQYF | TGTGCCAGCAGCGTAGATAGCGGGAGTAGCACAGATACGCAGTATTTT | TRBD2 | TRBJ2-3 | NA | TRBV9
CASSLGGTVEAFF | TGTGCCAGCAGCTTAGGAGGGACAGTTGAAGCTTTCTTT | TRBD1 | TRBJ1-1 | NA | TRBV11-3
CASSVAGGVEAFF | TGTGCCAGCAGCGTAGCAGGAGGGGTGGAGGCTTTCTTT | NA | TRBJ1-1 | NA | TRBV9
CASRGQGNGEQYF | TGTGCCAGCAGGGGACAGGGGAACGGCGAGCAGTACTTC | TRBD1 | TRBJ2-7 | NA | TRBV27
CASASGATDTQYF | TGCGCCAGCGCCTCTGGAGCCACAGATACGCAGTATTTT | NA | TRBJ2-3 | NA | TRBV5-1
CASSETGGVNEQFF | TGTGCCAGCAGTGAAACGGGAGGGGTCAATGAGCAGTTCTTC | TRBD2 | TRBJ2-1 | NA | TRBV6-4
CASRGLAGGYNEQFF | TGTGCCAGCCGAGGACTAGCGGGGGGGTACAATGAGCAGTTCTTC | TRBD2 | TRBJ2-1 | NA | TRBV2
CASSLGMDTSTDTQYF | TGCGCCAGCAGCTTGGGTATGGACACCTCCACAGATACGCAGTATTTT | NA | TRBJ2-3 | NA | TRBV5-1
CASSLGSGQETQYF | TGTGCCAGCAGCTTAGGTAGCGGGCAAGAGACCCAGTACTTC | TRBD2 | TRBJ2-5 | NA | TRBV7-3
CASSRTSGLYEQYF | TGTGCCAGCAGTAGGACTAGCGGACTCTACGAGCAGTACTTC | TRBD2 | TRBJ2-7 | NA | TRBV27
CASSESTGGDDTEAFF | TGTGCCAGCAGTGAATCGACAGGGGGCGATGACACTGAAGCTTTCTTT | TRBD1 | TRBJ1-1 | NA | TRBV25-1
CASSDRTSDDLPETQYF | TGTGCCAGCAGTGACAGGACTAGCGACGACCTGCCGGAGACCCAGTACTTC | TRBD2 | TRBJ2-5 | once | TRBV6-4
CASRHRGLNTEAFF | TGTGCCAGCAGGCACAGGGGCCTGAACACTGAAGCTTTCTTT | TRBD1 | TRBJ1-1 | NA | TRBV2
CASRGLAGVGELFF | TGTGCCAGCAGGGGACTAGCCGGGGTCGGGGAGCTGTTTTTT | NA | TRBJ2-2 | many | TRBV21-1
CASSYVRSGTGELFF | TGTGCCAGCAGTTATGTGCGGTCCGGAACCGGGGAGCTGTTTTTT | NA | TRBJ2-2 | NA | TRBV6-5
CASSGGVWGSPLHF | TGTGCCAGCAGCGGGGGCGTCTGGGGTTCACCCCTCCACTTT | NA | TRBJ1-6 | once | TRBV5-6
CASSGGVRTGEETQYF | TGTGCCAGCAGCGGGGGAGTGAGGACGGGAGAAGAGACCCAGTACTTC | NA | TRBJ2-5 | NA | TRBV5-4
CASSKGLAGIQTQYF | TGTGCCAGCAGCAAGGGACTAGCGGGAATACAGACCCAGTACTTC | NA | TRBJ2-5 | NA | TRBV21-1